Presented here are 18 T cell receptor beta chains from one specimen sequenced in a study of CD8 T cell repertoires and HIV-1 epitope variants (dated by TCRdb to 2018 to 2021). The library was generated by the immunoSEQ multiplex PCR assay. In TCRdb, the immuneACCESS table is reduced to in-frame sequences with V and J assigned. These tables do not hold every clone; where another copy was compared, an unresolved V gene accounts for under half, and the others remain unexplained. The table for this sample lists under 100,000 clones; over 70% of them were counted only once. The top ten hold roughly 24% of the sample. Sequencing was performed on uncultured baseline CD8+ T cells from peripheral blood mononuclear cells (PBMCs). These receptors were obtained from a male donor with HIV.

This rearrangement joins TRBV2 to TRBJ1-5, with a weak D call TRBD1 (5 bases). Trimming took off 6 bases at V and 7 bases at J, with 7 bases between the two ends. In germline, CDR1 is SNHLY, CDR2 FYNNEI. This CDR3 comprises 11 residues. The CDR3 bases are TGTGCCAGCAGGGGGGGGCAGCCCCAGCATTTT. Translation: CASRGGQPQHF.

The chain couples TRBV29-1 to TRBJ2-3; TRBD2 matches 9 bases. V was pared by 3 bases and J by 6 bases, with 10 bases of the junction left unmatched. The V gene's germline CDR1 is SQVTM and CDR2 ANQGSEA. This CDR3 is built from 15 residues. CDR3 region: CSVDGGRAFEDTQYF. CDR3 sequence (DNA): TGCAGCGTTGATGGCGGGAGGGCCTTTGAGGATACGCAGTATTTT.

Many counts were recorded for this clone. V gene TRBV7-2 combines with J gene TRBJ1-4, with a weak D call TRBD1 (6 bases). CDR3 length: 14 residues. V gave up 5 bases and J gave up 8 bases, with 15 bases separating them. CDR1 and CDR2 (germline): SGHTA, FQGNSA. CDR3: CASSGAGAREKLFF. DNA of the CDR3: TGTGCCAGCAGCGGAGCGGGGGCTCGAGAAAAACTGTTTTTT.

The rearrangement uses TRBV5-5 and TRBJ2-7; tentative D call: TRBD1 (5 bases). The CDR3 extends over 14 amino acids. The V end lost 1 base, the J end lost 3 bases, and 11 bases lay between the germline ends. Germline V CDR1 and CDR2: SGHKS, YYEKEE (reference sequence). This chain's CDR3 is CASSLIGQGYEQYF. CDR3 nucleotides: TGTGCCAGCAGCTTGATCGGGCAGGGCTACGAGCAGTACTTC.

The rearrangement uses TRBV29-1 and TRBJ2-7; D possibly corresponds to TRBD2 (6 bases). Germline lookup yields CDR1 SQVTM and CDR2 ANQGSEA. This CDR3 is 12 amino acids long. Deletions cut 4 bases from V and 4 bases from J, with 11 bases between. The CDR3 sequence is CSVVAGGYEQYF. In nucleotides, the CDR3 is TGCAGCGTTGTGGCAGGAGGGTACGAGCAGTACTTC.

This clone has just a few counts. The V gene is TRBV19, the J gene TRBJ1-6, with 7 bases identical to TRBD1. Per the germline V gene, CDR1 is LNHDA and CDR2 is SQIVND (reference sequence). The CDR3 covers 15 residues. J gave up 2 bases and V 7 bases, and 5 bases lay outside the gene matches. In DNA, the CDR3 is TGTGCCAGTACCGTCCAGGGGGCCTATAATTCACCCCTCCACTTT. It translates to CASTVQGAYNSPLHF. Combining the CDR3 with reference TRBV19 and TRBJ1-6 gives the whole variable domain DGGITQSPKYLFRKEGQNVTLSCEQNLNHDAMYWYRQDPGQGLRLIYYSQIVNDFQKGDIAEGYSVSREKKESFPLTVTSAQKNPTAFYLCASTVQGAYNSPLHFGNGTRLTVT.

The chain recombines TRBV5-1 with TRBJ2-5, with D maybe TRBD1 (6 bases). The CDR3 contains 13 residues. V was cut by 6 bases and J by 2 bases, with 11 bases left in between. Germline V gene data show CDR1 as SGHRS and CDR2 as YFSETQ. The CDR3 loop is CASTNDRQETQYF. The CDR3 coding sequence is TGCGCCAGCACCAACGACAGGCAAGAGACCCAGTACTTC.

This clone was found many times. In nucleotides, the CDR3 is TGTGCCAGCAGCCACGCCGGAGTGGTTGGGCAAGATGGCTACACCTTC. Protein sequence: CASSHAGVVGQDGYTF. The chain links TRBV7-9 to TRBJ1-2; D uncertain. CDR3 length: 16 amino acids. Germline V gene sequence: CDR1 SEHNR, CDR2 FQNEAQ (reference sequence). With 5 bases removed from V and 6 bases from J, the gap between germline ends came to 22 bases.

CDR3 amino acids: CASLRGTNTGELFF. In nucleotides, the CDR3 is TGTGCCAGCCTAAGGGGTACGAACACCGGGGAGCTGTTTTTT. V usage is TRBV7-8 and J usage is TRBJ2-2, with D possibly TRBD1 on 5 matching bases. CDR1 is SGHVS and CDR2 is FQNEAQ in the germline V gene. This CDR3 is 14 amino acids long. V lost 8 bases and J lost 0, with 10 bases in between.

This CDR3 is CASSLKTPQGGYNEQFF. In DNA, the CDR3 is TGTGCCAGCAGCTTGAAGACACCCCAAGGGGGTTACAATGAGCAGTTCTTC. J is TRBJ2-1 and V is TRBV7-8, with D possibly TRBD1 on 6 matching bases. The CDR3 length is 17 residues. V shed 3 bases and J shed 4 bases, with 19 bases lying between them. In germline, CDR1 is SGHVS, CDR2 FQNEAQ. Together with reference TRBV7-8 and TRBJ2-1, the CDR3 gives the full variable domain: GAGVSQSPRYKVAKRGQDVALRCDPISGHVSLFWYQQALGQGPEFLTYFQNEAQLDKSGLPSDRFFAERPEGSVSTLKIQRTQQEDSAVYLCASSLKTPQGGYNEQFFGPGTRLTVL.

In nucleotides, the CDR3 is TGCGCCAGCAGCTTAGGCGGCACCTCCTATGGCTACACCTTC. Protein: CASSLGGTSYGYTF. J is TRBJ1-2 and V is TRBV5-1; no reliable D call. The germline V and J ends were trimmed by 2 bases and 4 bases, with 12 bases remaining between them. The CDR3 has 14 amino acids. Looked up from germline, CDR1 is SGHRS and CDR2 is YFSETQ. The entire variable domain, with the rest obtained from reference TRBV5-1 and TRBJ1-2, is as follows: KAGVTQTPRYLIKTRGQQVTLSCSPISGHRSVSWYQQTPGQGLQFLFEYFSETQRNKGNFPGRFSGRQFSNSRSEMNVSTLELGDSALYLCASSLGGTSYGYTFGSGTRLTVV.

J is TRBJ1-1 and V is TRBV30; tentatively, D is TRBD1 (6 bases). V lost 4 bases, J lost 1 base, and 7 bases lay in between. The CDR3 runs to 12 residues. Per the germline V gene, CDR1 is GTSNPN and CDR2 is SVGIG (reference sequence). The DNA for the CDR3 is TGTGCCTGGACGGGGGCGAACACTGAAGCTTTCTTT. Translation gives CAWTGANTEAFF.

The chain employs TRBV4-2 and TRBJ2-5, with 7 nucleotides matching TRBD2. V shed 4 bases and J 5 bases; nucleotides not matched to a gene: 4. The CDR3 covers 13 residues. Germline V lookup: CDR1 LGHNA, CDR2 YNFKEQ. Written as DNA, the CDR3 is TGTGCCAGCAGCCGGGGGGGATTGGAGACCCAGTACTTC. Translated: CASSRGGLETQYF.

This clone was detected a few times. The gene calls are TRBV7-2 and TRBJ1-2; D is unresolved. Germline V gene sequence: CDR1 SGHTA, CDR2 FQGNSA. The length of the CDR3 is 15 residues. V lost 5 bases to trimming and J lost 4 bases, with 17 bases between them. DNA for the CDR3: TGTGCCAGCAGCGAGTCTGGGCAGTCCGCCTATGGCTACACCTTC. Its protein is CASSESGQSAYGYTF.

This clone was seen at least ten times. The chain is built from TRBV7-8 and TRBJ2-7, with TRBD2 as a possible D gene (5 bases). With 4 bases removed from V and 0 bases from J, the gap between germline ends came to 16 bases. In germline, CDR1 is SGHVS, CDR2 FQNEAQ. The CDR3 contains 16 residues. CDR3 sequence reads: CASSSPWERNSYEQYF. The CDR3 coding sequence is TGTGCCAGCAGCTCCCCTTGGGAGCGGAACTCCTACGAGCAGTACTTC.

In this sample, this clone turned up once. This chain links TRBV4-3 with TRBJ2-7, with D possibly called TRBD1 or TRBD2 (6 bases each). Germline CDR1 reads LGHNA; CDR2 reads YSLEER. The CDR3 is 16 residues long. With 0 bases removed from V and 3 bases from J, the gap between germline ends came to 15 bases. As DNA, the CDR3 is TGCGCCAGCAGCCAAGATAGAGGGGGGAAAGGCTACGAGCAGTACTTC. Amino acids: CASSQDRGGKGYEQYF.

The rearrangement joins TRBV9 to TRBJ1-5; D ambiguous. V lost 4 bases, J lost 3 bases, and 20 bases lay in between. The V gene's germline CDR1 is SGDLS and CDR2 YYNGEE. The CDR3 spans 17 residues. The CDR3 DNA sequence: TGTGCCAGCAGCCCTGAGCCCGACACTACAGTCAATCAGCCCCAGCATTTT. This translates into CASSPEPDTTVNQPQHF.

The chain combines TRBV28 with TRBJ2-5, with TRBD1 matching 8 bases. From germline, CDR1 is MDHEN and CDR2 SYDVKM. Germline trimming cut 2 bases from V and 4 bases from J; bases unmatched to any gene: 3. The CDR3 has 14 amino acids. This chain's CDR3 is CASSLSQGAETQYF. The CDR3 DNA reads as TGTGCCAGCAGTTTAAGTCAGGGGGCAGAGACCCAGTACTTC. Full variable domain (outside the CDR3, taken from reference TRBV28 and TRBJ2-5): DVKVTQSSRYLVKRTGEKVFLECVQDMDHENMFWYRQDPGLGLRLIYFSYDVKMKEKGDIPEGYSVSREKKERFSLILESASTNQTSMYLCASSLSQGAETQYFGPGTRLLVL.